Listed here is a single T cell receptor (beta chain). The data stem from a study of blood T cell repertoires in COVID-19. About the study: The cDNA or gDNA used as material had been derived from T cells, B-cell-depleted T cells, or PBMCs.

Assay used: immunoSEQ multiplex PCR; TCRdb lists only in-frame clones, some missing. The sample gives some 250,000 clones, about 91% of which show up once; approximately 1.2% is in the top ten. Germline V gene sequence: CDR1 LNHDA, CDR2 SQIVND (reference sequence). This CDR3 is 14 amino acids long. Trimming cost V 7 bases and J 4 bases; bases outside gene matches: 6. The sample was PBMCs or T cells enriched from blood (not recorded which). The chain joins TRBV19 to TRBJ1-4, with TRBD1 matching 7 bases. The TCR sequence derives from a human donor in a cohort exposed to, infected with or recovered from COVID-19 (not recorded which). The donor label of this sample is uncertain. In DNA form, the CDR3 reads TGTGCCAGTACCCCCGGGACAGTTAATGAAAAACTGTTTTTT. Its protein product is CASTPGTVNEKLFF.